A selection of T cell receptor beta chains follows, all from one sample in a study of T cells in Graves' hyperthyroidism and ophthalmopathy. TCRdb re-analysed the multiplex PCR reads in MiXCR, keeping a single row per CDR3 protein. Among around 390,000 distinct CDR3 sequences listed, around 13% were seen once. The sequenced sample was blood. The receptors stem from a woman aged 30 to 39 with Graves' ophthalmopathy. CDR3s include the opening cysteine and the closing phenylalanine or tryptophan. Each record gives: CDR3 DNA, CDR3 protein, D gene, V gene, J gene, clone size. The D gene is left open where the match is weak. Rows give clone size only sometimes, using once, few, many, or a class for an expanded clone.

CDR3nt: TGTGCCAGCAGTGGAGGCACAGGCAGTCCCAATCAGCCCCAGCATTTT
CDR3aa: CASSGGTGSPNQPQHF
d_gene: .
v_gene: TRBV2
j_gene: TRBJ1-5
abundance: few

CDR3nt: TGCAGTGCTAGGAAGGAGGTGGGGGGAGGGGTCGCTTCACCCCTCCACTTT
CDR3aa: CSARKEVGGGVASPLHF
d_gene: .
v_gene: TRBV20-1
j_gene: TRBJ1-6
abundance: .

CDR3nt: TGTGCCAGCAGGGACAGGGGGCTGAATCAGCCCCAGCATTTT
CDR3aa: CASRDRGLNQPQHF
d_gene: TRBD1
v_gene: TRBV6-1
j_gene: TRBJ1-5
abundance: few

CDR3nt: TGTGCCAGCAGCCCCAGACTAGCGGGCTTACCCCTGGGTTCCACCGGGGAGCTGTTTTTT
CDR3aa: CASSPRLAGLPLGSTGELFF
d_gene: TRBD2
v_gene: TRBV3-1
j_gene: TRBJ2-2
abundance: many

CDR3nt: TGTGCCAGCAGCCAAGGGTTGTATACAGACTCCTGCACCTTC
CDR3aa: CASSQGLYTDSCTF
d_gene: .
v_gene: TRBV3-1
j_gene: TRBJ1-2
abundance: many

CDR3nt: TGTGCCAGCAGTTTAGTGGGATTTAATTCACCCCTCCACTTT
CDR3aa: CASSLVGFNSPLHF
d_gene: .
v_gene: TRBV12-3/TRBV12-4
j_gene: TRBJ1-6
abundance: many

CDR3nt: TGTGCCAGCAGCTTAATGGCTAGCTATAAGGGAAGGGAGACCCAGTACTTC
CDR3aa: CASSLMASYKGRETQYF
d_gene: .
v_gene: TRBV11-2
j_gene: TRBJ2-5
abundance: .

CDR3nt: TGTGCCAGCACCGATTCCGGGACCCCCTACGAGCAGTACTTC
CDR3aa: CASTDSGTPYEQYF
d_gene: .
v_gene: TRBV7-9
j_gene: TRBJ2-7
abundance: many

CDR3nt: TGTGCCAGCAGCAGGCTAAGAAGCACAGATACGCAGTATTTT
CDR3aa: CASSRLRSTDTQYF
d_gene: .
v_gene: TRBV5-8
j_gene: TRBJ2-3
abundance: many

CDR3nt: TGTGCCAGTATAGGCAGGGTGGTGAATGAGCAGTTCTTC
CDR3aa: CASIGRVVNEQFF
d_gene: .
v_gene: TRBV19
j_gene: TRBJ2-1
abundance: .